This T cell receptor beta chain comes out of a study of blood T cells in healthy people across ages. General study points: Comparison with aged donors showed that long-lived donors had more naive CD4+ cells and higher diversity. With age, beta diversity per million T cells declined roughly linearly, significantly by approximately 40. Naive T cell percentage showed a strong correlation with TCR beta diversity.

Per sample, extraction of total RNA gave at least 5 micrograms in every case. This CDR3 spans 17 amino acids. In germline, CDR1 is MGHDK, CDR2 SYGVNS. With V trimmed by 1 base and J by 6 bases, 11 bases remained unmatched. As regards this clonotype: The antigen is undetermined.

Next came a second PCR, run for roughly 6 to 11 cycles, which used a sample-barcoded 5' primer along with a J-beta primer mix. A single record per CDR3 protein comes from TCRdb applying MiXCR to the 5' RACE reads. The data contain more than 500,000 distinct CDR3 sequences, about 28% of them singletons. The sample was also reused in another study, on T cells of mothers and their children.

The sample was blood. The TCR originated in a boy aged 2 to 10 in good health. The chain links TRBV25-1 to TRBJ1-1, with 10 nucleotides matching TRBD1. CDR3 loop: CASSEFEGQGNGAEAFF. The CDR3 DNA is TGTGCCAGCAGTGAATTTGAGGGACAGGGGAATGGGGCTGAAGCTTTCTTT.